This T cell receptor (beta chain) is from a study of OX40 agonist ivuxolimab in advanced cancers. Across the study: Patient treatment consisted of intravenous ivuxolimab administration every 2 weeks at 0.01 to 10 mg/kg. Dose-escalation subjects each had hepatocellular carcinoma, melanoma, renal cell or head and neck cancer.

TCRdb's copy holds only in-frame clones and misses some; the assay was immunoSEQ multiplex PCR. The table includes some 69,000 clones, 75% to 95% detected once. V was clipped by 1 base and J by 0 bases; unmatched bases: 2. The germline V gene has CDR1 SGHTA and CDR2 FQGNSA. This CDR3 comprises 16 residues. Sampling times: baseline, cycle 4 day 1, cycle 7 day 1. Turning to this clone: The antigen is undetermined.

Study-level points and caveats: The study did not work out the antigen specificity of the expanded peripheral T cells.

This receptor was taken from an adult with an advanced solid tumor such as melanoma, head and neck, liver or kidney cancer. Material: CD4+ or CD8+ T cells sorted from blood, obtained in a trial of the OX40 agonist ivuxolimab. The chain combines TRBV7-2 with TRBJ1-1, with 10 bases matching TRBD1. In DNA form, the CDR3 reads TGTGCCAGCAGCTTAGGACAGGGGGCAATGAACACTGAAGCTTTCTTT. Protein product: CASSLGQGAMNTEAFF.